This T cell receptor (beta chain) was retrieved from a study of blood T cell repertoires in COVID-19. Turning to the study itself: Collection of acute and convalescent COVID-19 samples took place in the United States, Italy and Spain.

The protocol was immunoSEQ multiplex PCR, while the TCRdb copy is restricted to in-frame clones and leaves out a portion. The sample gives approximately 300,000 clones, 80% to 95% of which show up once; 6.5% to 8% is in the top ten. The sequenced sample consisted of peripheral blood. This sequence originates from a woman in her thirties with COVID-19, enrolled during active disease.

The CDR3 loop is CASSPGSGSPYEQYF. As DNA, the CDR3 is TGTGCCAGCTCACCAGGGAGTGGGAGCCCCTACGAGCAGTACTTC. The chain recombines TRBV18 with TRBJ2-7; a possible D gene is TRBD2 (5 bases). The CDR3 runs 15 residues. Trimming pared 2 bases from V and 2 bases from J, leaving 13 bases between. Germline-derived CDR1 and CDR2 are KGHSH and LQKENI.